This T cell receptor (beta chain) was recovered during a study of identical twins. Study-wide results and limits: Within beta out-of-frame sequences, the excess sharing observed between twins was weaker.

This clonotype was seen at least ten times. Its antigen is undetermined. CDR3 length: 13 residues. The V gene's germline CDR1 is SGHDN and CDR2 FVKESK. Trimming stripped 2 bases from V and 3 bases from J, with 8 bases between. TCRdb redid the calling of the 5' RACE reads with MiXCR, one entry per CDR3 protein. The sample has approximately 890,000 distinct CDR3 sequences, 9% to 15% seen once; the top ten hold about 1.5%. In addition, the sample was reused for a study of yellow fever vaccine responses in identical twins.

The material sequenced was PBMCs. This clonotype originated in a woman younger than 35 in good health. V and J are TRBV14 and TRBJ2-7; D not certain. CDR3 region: CASSQNYIYEQYF. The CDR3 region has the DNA TGTGCCAGCAGCCAAAACTACATCTACGAGCAGTACTTC.